This T cell receptor beta chain was identified in a study of shared clonotypes between healthy human individuals. With CCR7-negative CD45RA+ TemRA cells, CD45RO+ cells were combined in CD8 memory. Germline V CDR1 and CDR2: MNHEY, SMNVEV (reference sequence). The CDR3 consists of 14 residues. The ends were cut back, 4 bases at V and 7 bases at J, with 16 bases in the middle. Only one count was recorded for this clone. As handled by the study authors: ImmunoSEQ output held junction-only sequences without quality scores, so filtering differed. Assay used: immunoSEQ multiplex PCR; TCRdb lists only in-frame clones, some missing. D and trimming were read from the DNA, whereas the V and J calls and clone size are those reported in that table. There are more than 550,000 clones in the sample; roughly 87% occur only once, and 34% lies in the top ten.

The specimen sequenced was memory CD8+ T cells from PBMCs. The subset denotes: CD45RO+ cells pooled with CCR7-negative TemRA cells. The rearrangement links TRBV27 to TRBJ1-2; no clear D. The source of this sequence is a man aged 18 to 29 in good health. Some clones in this sample may be carry-over from other donors' samples. In nucleotides, the CDR3 is TGTGCCAGCAGTTCCCTCGAGGAGGTTCGTGGCTACACCTTC. It encodes CASSSLEEVRGYTF.